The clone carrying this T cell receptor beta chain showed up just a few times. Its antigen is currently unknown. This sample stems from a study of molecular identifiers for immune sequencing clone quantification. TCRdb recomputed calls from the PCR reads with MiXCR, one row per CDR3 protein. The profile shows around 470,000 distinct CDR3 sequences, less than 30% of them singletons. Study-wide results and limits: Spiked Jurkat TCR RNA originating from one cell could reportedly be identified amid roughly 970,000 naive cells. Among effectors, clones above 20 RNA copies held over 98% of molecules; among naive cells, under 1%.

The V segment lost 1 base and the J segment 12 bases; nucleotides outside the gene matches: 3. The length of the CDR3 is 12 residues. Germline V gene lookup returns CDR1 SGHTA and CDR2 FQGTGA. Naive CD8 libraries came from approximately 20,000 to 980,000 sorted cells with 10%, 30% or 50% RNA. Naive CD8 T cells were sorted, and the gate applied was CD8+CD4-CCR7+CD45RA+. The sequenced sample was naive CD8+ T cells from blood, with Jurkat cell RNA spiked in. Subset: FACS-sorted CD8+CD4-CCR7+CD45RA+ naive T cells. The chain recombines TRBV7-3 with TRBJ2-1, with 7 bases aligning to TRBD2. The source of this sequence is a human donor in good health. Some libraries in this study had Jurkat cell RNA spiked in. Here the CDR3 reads CASSLRSGVQFF. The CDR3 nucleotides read TGTGCCAGCAGCTTAAGAAGCGGGGTGCAGTTCTTC.